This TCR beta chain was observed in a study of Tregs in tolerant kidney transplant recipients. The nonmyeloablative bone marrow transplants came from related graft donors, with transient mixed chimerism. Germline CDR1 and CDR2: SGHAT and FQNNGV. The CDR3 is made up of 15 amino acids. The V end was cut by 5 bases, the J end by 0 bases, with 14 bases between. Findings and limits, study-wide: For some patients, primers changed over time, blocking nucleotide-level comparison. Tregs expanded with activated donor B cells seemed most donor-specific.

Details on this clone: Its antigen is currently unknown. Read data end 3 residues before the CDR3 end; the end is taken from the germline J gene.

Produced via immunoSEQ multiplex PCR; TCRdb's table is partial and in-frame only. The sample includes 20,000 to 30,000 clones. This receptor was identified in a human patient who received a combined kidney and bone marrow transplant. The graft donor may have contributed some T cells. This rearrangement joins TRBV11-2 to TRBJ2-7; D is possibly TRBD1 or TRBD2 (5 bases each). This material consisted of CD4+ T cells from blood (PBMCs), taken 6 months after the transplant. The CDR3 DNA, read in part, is TGTGCCAGCAGCCTCAGAGGGGTGAGCTCCTACGAG. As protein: CASSLRGVSSYE. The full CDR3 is CASSLRGVSSYEQYF. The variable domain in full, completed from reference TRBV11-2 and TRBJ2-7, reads EAGVAQSPRYKIIEKRQSVAFWCNPISGHATLYWYQQILGQGPKLLIQFQNNGVVDDSQLPKDRFSAERLKGVDSTLKIQPAKLEDSAVYLCASSLRGVSSYEQYFGPGTRLTVT.